This T cell receptor (beta chain) came from a study of blood T cell repertoires in COVID-19. Study overall: The samples span acute and convalescent COVID-19 from the United States, Italy and Spain. T cells, B-cell-depleted T cells, or PBMCs supplied cDNA or gDNA.

Authors' data handling: The assay estimated nucleated cells by amplifying reference gene primers. Assay: immunoSEQ multiplex PCR; the TCRdb copy retains only in-frame clones and omits some. Clone size and the V and J calls come from that table; the DNA yielded D and trimming. Here the sample spans about 250,000 clones, about 83% being singletons. Germline CDR1 WNHNN, CDR2 SYGVQD (reference sequence). The V end was cut by 0 bases, the J end by 2 bases, with 10 bases between. The CDR3 is made up of 15 amino acids. The TCR comes from a man over 45 with acute or convalescent COVID-19. The sequenced sample was peripheral blood. The chain combines TRBV10-1 with TRBJ2-5, with D unresolved. The CDR3 nucleotides are TGCGCCAGCAGTGAGTCTGACGGGTCACAAGAGACCCAGTACTTC. Amino acids: CASSESDGSQETQYF.